These T cell receptor beta chains were read from a single sample in a study of cytomegalovirus exposure and HLA in healthy donors. The repertoire was sequenced with immunoSEQ multiplex PCR; TCRdb's copy has only in-frame clones and lacks some. The sample carries some 160,000 clones, around 78% recorded once. Sample: PBMCs. These receptors originate from a man aged 35 to 55 in good health and CMV-seronegative. CDR3s include the opening cysteine and the closing phenylalanine or tryptophan. The D gene is left open where the match is weak. Not all rows give a size; the values are once, few, many and, for expanded clones, a class.

V,size,J,D,CDR3,DNA
TRBV28,-,TRBJ2-2,TRBD1,CASSSPGQDTGELFF,TGTGCCAGCAGTTCCCCCGGACAGGACACCGGGGAGCTGTTTTTT
TRBV13,few,TRBJ1-2,-,CASSLTEFNYGYTF,TGTGCCAGCAGCTTAACAGAGTTTAACTATGGCTACACCTTC
TRBV18,few,TRBJ2-7,TRBD2,CASCGTSNSEQYF,TGTGCCAGCTGCGGGACTAGCAATTCCGAGCAGTACTTC
TRBV21-1,-,TRBJ1-1,-,CASSRGEDEEAFF,TGTGCCAGCAGCCGGGGGGAGGATGAAGAAGCTTTCTTT
TRBV10-3,-,TRBJ2-5,-,CAISDLDNGETQYF,TGTGCCATCAGTGATTTGGACAACGGGGAGACCCAGTACTTC
TRBV4-2,few,TRBJ1-2,-,CASSYAGRLPGYTF,TGTGCCAGCAGCTACGCGGGACGGCTGCCTGGCTACACCTTC
TRBV18,-,TRBJ2-7,TRBD2,CASSPPSGAMYEQYF,TGTGCCAGCTCACCACCCAGCGGGGCTATGTACGAGCAGTACTTC
TRBV5-1,-,TRBJ1-4,-,CASSREGGHEKLFF,TGCGCCAGCAGCCGAGAAGGGGGACATGAAAAACTGTTTTTT
TRBV7-6,-,TRBJ2-5,-,CASSLADRGIRETQYF,TGTGCCAGCAGCTTAGCAGATAGAGGGATACGCGAGACCCAGTACTTC
TRBV4-1,few,TRBJ2-4,-,CASSVRPVGSGKNIQYF,TGCGCCAGCAGCGTCCGACCCGTGGGTAGCGGAAAAAACATTCAGTACTTC
TRBV28,few,TRBJ1-2,TRBD1,CASSRDRGPYGYTF,TGTGCCAGCAGTCGCGACAGGGGGCCTTATGGCTACACCTTC
TRBV2,-,TRBJ1-5,-,CASSEARGPRVGQPQHF,TGTGCCAGCAGTGAAGCGCGAGGGCCCCGCGTCGGGCAGCCCCAGCATTTT
TRBV14,once,TRBJ2-5,TRBD1,CASSLRGQWETQYF,TGTGCCAGCAGCCTACGGGGACAGTGGGAGACCCAGTACTTC
TRBV25-1,-,TRBJ2-1,-,CASSDGSGAAYNEQFF,TGTGCCAGCAGTGATGGTAGCGGAGCGGCCTACAATGAGCAGTTCTTC
TRBV28,once,TRBJ1-1,-,CASKSREGGTEAFF,TGTGCCAGCAAATCCCGGGAAGGCGGCACTGAAGCTTTCTTT
TRBV15,-,TRBJ1-2,-,CATSRVEAGRGYTF,TGTGCCACCAGCAGAGTAGAGGCAGGGCGAGGCTACACCTTC
TRBV6-5,once,TRBJ1-2,-,CASSYQDNYTF,TGTGCCAGCAGTTACCAGGACAACTACACCTTC
TRBV6-1,-,TRBJ1-6,-,CASSELATKNSPLHF,TGTGCCAGCAGTGAGTTGGCCACTAAGAATTCACCCCTCCACTTT
TRBV7-9,-,TRBJ2-3,TRBD2,CASSLWGGIHTDTQYF,TGTGCCAGCAGCTTATGGGGGGGGATTCACACAGATACGCAGTATTTT
TRBV5-1,-,TRBJ2-1,-,CASSSFGLSYNEQFF,TGCGCCAGCAGCAGCTTTGGACTCTCCTACAATGAGCAGTTCTTC